One T cell receptor beta chain is described in this entry. Its antigen is unidentified. This sample is drawn from a study of OX40 agonist ivuxolimab in advanced cancers. Study-level information: Prior anti-PD-1, anti-PD-L1 or anti-CTLA-4 therapy did not bar entry, and approximately 43% had some. Three dose-escalation patients had partial responses: one with hepatocellular carcinoma and two with cutaneous melanoma.

This table comes from immunoSEQ multiplex PCR, and its TCRdb copy is limited to in-frame clones, with some not included. The sample includes 100,000 or so clones, around 94% of them seen just once. Germline V gene data show CDR1 as ENHRY and CDR2 as SYGVKD. Deletions cut 3 bases from V and 2 bases from J, with 8 bases between. This CDR3 contains 13 residues. Whole-study findings and limits: Relative to CD4+ cells, CD8+ T cells on average had more expanded clones.

The sequence came from an adult with an advanced solid tumor such as melanoma, head and neck, liver or kidney cancer. The source material was CD4+ or CD8+ T cells sorted from blood, sampled in a trial of the OX40 agonist ivuxolimab. The gene calls are TRBV10-3 and TRBJ2-7; TRBD1 might be the D (6 bases). CDR3 sequence (DNA): TGTGCCATCAGTGAACAGGGCCCCTACGAGCAGTACTTC. Its protein product is CAISEQGPYEQYF.